The 2 T cell receptor beta chains in this list originate from one sample, sequenced in a study of cytomegalovirus exposure and HLA in healthy donors. The PCR had 60 Vbeta and 13 Jbeta primers. TCRdb keeps only in-frame clones here, not all; method: immunoSEQ multiplex PCR. This sample has roughly 99,000 clones, with around 74% found just once. The sequenced sample was PBMCs. Receptors originate from a woman aged 40-49 years in good health and CMV-seropositive.

The chain is built from TRBV11-3 and TRBJ2-5, with TRBD1 as a possible D gene (5 bases). The CDR3 extends over 14 amino acids. V dropped 2 bases and J dropped 6 bases, with 13 bases sitting between them. Germline loops: CDR1 SGHNT, CDR2 YENEEA. DNA for the CDR3: TGTGCCAGCAGCTTAATCCCTGGGGCGAAGACCCAGTACTTC. It yields the protein CASSLIPGAKTQYF.

The rearrangement joins TRBV9 to TRBJ1-2; no firm D call. The germline V gene encodes CDR1 SGDLS and CDR2 YYNGEE. The V end was cut by 4 bases, the J end by 3 bases, with 16 bases between. This CDR3 spans 15 amino acids. CDR3 coding DNA: TGTGCCAGCAGCCCCGCGGGTGGCATGGACTATGGCTACACCTTC. It is translated as CASSPAGGMDYGYTF.